These 15 T cell receptor beta chains originate from one sample sequenced in a study of blood T cell repertoires in COVID-19. The method was immunoSEQ multiplex PCR; TCRdb's version includes in-frame clones alone and lacks a portion of them. The repertoire consists of approximately 440,000 clones, with around 90% occurring once and the leading ten covering 0.7%. The sequenced sample consisted of PBMCs or T cells enriched from blood (not recorded which). These receptors were collected from a woman aged 18-29 years who had recovered from COVID-19.

The chain has TRBV30 and TRBJ1-6; D may be TRBD1 (6 bases). Per germline, CDR1 GTSNPN and CDR2 SVGIG (reference sequence). CDR3 length equals 14 residues. V shed 3 bases and J shed 10 bases, with 16 bases lying between them. The CDR3 loop reads CAWSDPQGLSPLHF. CDR3 DNA sequence: TGTGCCTGGAGCGACCCCCAGGGGCTATCACCCCTCCACTTT. Full variable domain (missing parts from reference TRBV30 and TRBJ1-6): SQTIHQWPATLVQPVGSPLSLECTVEGTSNPNLYWYRQAAGRGLQLLFYSVGIGQISSEVPQNLSASRPQDRQFILSSKKLLLSDSGFYLCAWSDPQGLSPLHFGNGTRLTVT.

The chain combines TRBV9 with TRBJ1-1; 9 bases are a match to TRBD1. Germline loops: CDR1 SGDLS, CDR2 YYNGEE. There are 14 residues in the CDR3. The V segment lost 4 bases and the J segment 5 bases; nucleotides outside the gene matches: 6. CDR3 residues: CASSPIDRGTEAFF. In DNA, the CDR3 is TGTGCCAGCAGCCCCATTGACAGGGGGACTGAAGCTTTCTTT.

CDR3 coding DNA: TGTGCCAGCAGTCGGGACAGGATGAACACTGAAGCTTTCTTT. Encoded protein: CASSRDRMNTEAFF. The J gene is TRBJ1-1, the V gene TRBV27; 8 bases align to TRBD1. V was pared by 5 bases and J by 0 bases, with 2 bases of the junction left unmatched. Germline V gives CDR1 MNHEY, CDR2 SMNVEV (reference sequence). The CDR3 covers 14 residues.

The rearrangement joins TRBV30 to TRBJ1-1; 8 nucleotides match TRBD1. The V gene's germline CDR1 is GTSNPN and CDR2 SVGIG (reference sequence). The CDR3 length is 15 residues. Trimming removed 0 bases from V and 1 base from J; junction bases left unmatched: 4. CDR3 sequence (DNA): TGTGCCTGGAGTGTAGCGGGACAGGCGAACACTGAAGCTTTCTTT. Protein product: CAWSVAGQANTEAFF.

The chain is built from TRBV4-1 and TRBJ1-5; 9 bases map to TRBD1. V was clipped by 0 bases and J by 3 bases; unmatched bases: 6. Germline assignment: CDR1 MGHRA and CDR2 YSYEKL. This CDR3 contains 17 residues. The CDR3 coding sequence is TGCGCCAGCAGCCAAGAGGGAGGGGACAGGGTCAATCAGCCCCAGCATTTT. Protein sequence: CASSQEGGDRVNQPQHF.

The gene calls are TRBV2 and TRBJ1-5; TRBD1 is a possible D gene (6 bases). Trimming took off 3 bases at V and 9 bases at J, with 18 bases between the two ends. In germline, CDR1 is SNHLY, CDR2 FYNNEI. The CDR3 loop spans 15 amino acids. DNA for the CDR3: TGTGCCAGCAGTGAGTCGACAGGCCAGCTTGGGCCCCAGCATTTT. Amino acids: CASSESTGQLGPQHF. The whole variable domain, remainder taken from reference TRBV2 and TRBJ1-5, is EPEVTQTPSHQVTQMGQEVILRCVPISNHLYFYWYRQILGQKVEFLVSFYNNEISEKSEIFDDQFSVERPDGSNFTLKIRSTKLEDSAMYFCASSESTGQLGPQHFGDGTRLSIL.

The chain employs TRBV24-1 and TRBJ2-1, with TRBD2 matching 12 bases. V gave up 4 bases and J gave up 8 bases; unmatched junction bases: 11. This CDR3 has 17 amino acids. Germline V gene data show CDR1 as KGHDR and CDR2 as SFDVKD. CDR3 sequence (DNA): TGTGCCACCAGTGACCAGGGGGCTAGCGGGGGGGCATATGAGCAGTTCTTC. It codes for CATSDQGASGGAYEQFF.

The chain is built from TRBV6-5 and TRBJ1-5; TRBD1 is a possible D gene (5 bases). The CDR3 is made up of 13 amino acids. Germline CDR1 reads MNHEY; CDR2 reads SVGAGI. The ends were cut back, 7 bases at V and 4 bases at J, with 11 bases in the middle. CDR3 sequence (DNA): TGTGCCAGCAAGGGGCCAGGGAATCAGCCCCAGCATTTT. Encoded protein: CASKGPGNQPQHF.

This clone was seen a single time. The chain is built from TRBV24-1 and TRBJ2-3, with 13 bases identical to TRBD2. The CDR3 sequence is 16 residues long. Germline V lookup: CDR1 KGHDR, CDR2 SFDVKD. The junction had 6 bases not matched to a gene; V was cut back by 4 bases and J by 6 bases. CDR3 in amino acids: CATSERPGLAGDTQYF. For the CDR3, the DNA is TGTGCCACCAGTGAACGGCCGGGACTAGCGGGGGATACGCAGTATTTT.

The sample holds many counts of this clone. The genes are TRBV7-9 and TRBJ1-4; 7 positions match TRBD1. With V trimmed by 5 bases and J by 5 bases, 14 bases remained unmatched. Germline V gene lookup returns CDR1 SEHNR and CDR2 FQNEAQ (reference sequence). CDR3 length: 17 amino acids. The CDR3 nucleotides are TGTGCCAGCAGCCCTCCAATTGACAGGGCCCGGAATGAAAAACTGTTTTTT. Translation gives CASSPPIDRARNEKLFF.

This sequence joins TRBV11-2 and TRBJ1-2; 7 bases are a match to TRBD1. CDR1 and CDR2 (germline): SGHAT, FQNNGV. J was trimmed by 6 bases and V by 1 base; bases with no gene match: 2. This CDR3 contains 13 residues. The CDR3 spells CASSLGTGNGYTF. CDR3 DNA: TGTGCCAGCAGCTTAGGGACAGGCAATGGCTACACCTTC.

There are a few counts of this clone. This chain's CDR3 is CASSLGFGGSNTF. The CDR3 DNA reads TGTGCCAGCAGCTTAGGGTTCGGGGGATCGAACACCTTC. The chain employs TRBV7-9 and TRBJ1-2, with D tentatively TRBD1 (5 bases). Germline CDR1 reads SEHNR; CDR2 reads FQNEAQ (reference sequence). CDR3 size: 13 residues. Trimming left V 1 base short and J 12 bases short, with 15 bases between.

This chain joins TRBV5-4 and TRBJ1-6, with D possibly being TRBD1 (5 bases). V gave up 5 bases and J gave up 9 bases, with 21 bases separating them. The CDR3 length is 16 residues. CDR1 and CDR2 (germline): SGHNT, YYREEE (reference sequence). Here the CDR3 reads CASSNGRGNWASPLHF. The DNA for the CDR3 is TGTGCCAGCAGTAACGGTAGGGGTAATTGGGCTTCACCCCTCCACTTT.

V gene TRBV5-4 combines with J gene TRBJ2-5, with a possible D match to TRBD1 (6 bases). The length of the CDR3 is 13 residues. The ends were cut back, 0 bases at V and 5 bases at J, with 8 bases in the middle. Germline V CDR1 and CDR2: SGHNT, YYREEE (reference sequence). The CDR3 region has the DNA TGTGCCAGCAGCTTGGAGGGGGTGGAGACCCAGTACTTC. It encodes CASSLEGVETQYF.

The chain couples TRBV5-1 to TRBJ2-3; 11 nucleotides agree with TRBD2. The CDR3 runs to 15 residues. J lost 5 bases, V lost 4 bases, and 6 bases had no gene match. Germline V gene sequence: CDR1 SGHRS, CDR2 YFSETQ. DNA of the CDR3: TGCGCCAGCAGCGGTAGCGGGGGGGCCGGAGATACGCAGTATTTT. Translating gives CASSGSGGAGDTQYF.